This TCR beta chain was identified in a study of blood T cells in healthy people across ages. Germline V gene lookup returns CDR1 MNHEY and CDR2 SVGAGI. The V end was cut by 4 bases, the J end by 4 bases, with 13 bases between. This CDR3 comprises 14 residues. A second roughly 6 to 11 cycle PCR used barcoded and J-beta primers. TCRdb re-called the 5' RACE reads through MiXCR, storing one row per CDR3 protein. The sample yields about 540,000 distinct CDR3 sequences, 24% seen once. The same data also went into a second study, on T cells of mothers and their children.

This TCR derives from a boy younger than 18 in good health. The sequenced sample was blood. V gene TRBV6-5 combines with J gene TRBJ1-2; perhaps TRBD1 as D (5 bases). CDR3: CASSWDLVSYGYTF. CDR3 DNA: TGTGCCAGCAGTTGGGACCTAGTAAGCTATGGCTACACCTTC.